Sequencing of this T cell receptor beta chain was carried out in a study of T-cell reconstitution after alpha-beta-depleted transplantation in children. The study, taken as a whole, reports: Some patients owed their high day-60 TCRbeta diversity to surviving recipient T cells and thymic progenitors. The authors attributed T-cell counts and diversity one year after transplant mostly to newly produced T cells. Reportedly, roughly two months post-transplant, alpha-beta T cells arose from several hundred expanded graft clones.

The germline gives CDR1 MDHEN, CDR2 SYDVKM. The germline V and J ends were trimmed by 8 bases and 3 bases, with 17 bases remaining between them. The CDR3 totals 15 residues. Molecular barcoding with unique molecular identifiers was used for the TCRbeta library. TCRdb used MiXCR to reprocess the PCR reads, holding one entry per CDR3 protein. The sample yields some 600,000 distinct CDR3 sequences, 10% to 15% seen once. A remark on this clonotype: Antigen specificity is unknown.

The receptor was derived from a male patient younger than 18 who had a stem cell transplant for acute myeloid leukemia, so the T cells may come from the graft donor. The chain recombines TRBV28 with TRBJ1-5; no clear D. The sequences come from PBMCs, mostly from graft donor cells, collected 360 days after TCRalphabeta/CD19-depleted stem cell transplant. The CDR3 reads CASSSGLTFNQPQHF. DNA of the CDR3: TGTGCCAGCTCCTCGGGCCTCACTTTCAATCAGCCCCAGCATTTT.